This is a list of T cell receptor beta chains from one sample in a study of T cell responses to AZD1222 COVID-19 vaccine. Only in-frame clones appear in the TCRdb table, and some are missing; sequencing was by immunoSEQ multiplex PCR. The sample holds roughly 170,000 clones, over 80% seen once. Specimen: peripheral blood, collected on day 0 of AZD1222 vaccination. Receptors were obtained from an adult in good health. Each CDR3 is given with its conserved first and last residue. The D gene is left open where the match is weak.

j_gene | v_gene | d_gene | CDR3aa
TRBJ1-5 | TRBV4-1 | NA | CASSQGPPGDQPQHF
TRBJ2-7 | TRBV10-2 | NA | CASSRAEISSSYEQYF
TRBJ2-3 | TRBV6-2/TRBV6-3 | NA | CASSYVIWDTIVDTQYF
TRBJ2-3 | TRBV4-3 | NA | CASSQDFGRGSTDTQYF
TRBJ2-7 | TRBV7-3 | TRBD1 | CASSLTTGGSNEQYF
TRBJ2-7 | TRBV29-1 | NA | CSVETETYEQYF
TRBJ2-6 | TRBV19 | NA | CASRGRISGANVLTF
TRBJ1-4 | TRBV18 | NA | CASSMDTTTNEKLFF
TRBJ1-4 | TRBV27 | NA | CASSFYPGGRDEKLFF
TRBJ1-2 | TRBV19 | NA | CASSRSRGNYGYTF
TRBJ2-7 | TRBV18 | TRBD1 | CASSPRTGTGGHEQYF
TRBJ1-1 | TRBV29-1 | TRBD1 | CSGTGGAHTEAFF
TRBJ2-7 | TRBV5-6 | NA | CASSIGRGTYYEQYF
TRBJ1-2 | TRBV5-4 | TRBD1 | CASSPRTGGDYGYTF
TRBJ1-5 | TRBV20-1 | NA | CSASTGLQHF
TRBJ1-5 | TRBV5-6 | TRBD1 | CASSLGTGFNQPQHF
TRBJ1-5 | TRBV5-1 | TRBD1 | CASSLGQGDQPQHF
TRBJ1-2 | TRBV6-5 | NA | CASSYDRFPYGYTF
TRBJ2-7 | TRBV30 | TRBD2 | CAWSTWREGLREQYF
TRBJ2-6 | TRBV6-4 | TRBD1 | CASTRDSSGANVLTF
TRBJ1-2 | TRBV14 | TRBD1 | CASSGTVENYGYTF
TRBJ1-5 | TRBV25-1 | TRBD1 | CASRDSGQGNQPQHF
TRBJ2-3 | TRBV28 | TRBD2 | CASSPLGTSGSKADTQYF
TRBJ2-7 | TRBV19 | NA | CASSIGQDSSYEQYF
TRBJ1-3 | TRBV19 | NA | CASSRYSTSGNTIYF
TRBJ1-4 | TRBV6-6 | NA | CASSLQGAVGGEKLFF
TRBJ2-7 | TRBV4-3 | TRBD2 | CASSQIGREFTEQYF
TRBJ2-6 | TRBV18 | TRBD2 | CASSILSRTSGGASGANVLTF
TRBJ2-3 | TRBV19 | NA | CASSIVGRATADTQYF
TRBJ2-3 | TRBV4-1 | TRBD1 | CASSQVRGPTDTQYF
TRBJ2-5 | TRBV5-8 | NA | CASRKRGWEQETQYF
TRBJ1-6 | TRBV9 | TRBD1 | CASTLTGTEGTLHF
TRBJ1-6 | TRBV27 | NA | CASSPLIGNSPLHF
TRBJ1-5 | TRBV15 | NA | CATSRGYSNQPQHF
TRBJ1-2 | TRBV6-1 | NA | CASSELGDLGRVYGYTF
TRBJ2-6 | TRBV2 | TRBD1 | CASRDSFLSGANVLTF
TRBJ1-5 | TRBV30 | TRBD1 | CAWRGRDSSNQPQHF
TRBJ1-1 | TRBV12-3/TRBV12-4 | TRBD1 | CASRRTGEAFF
TRBJ2-3 | TRBV25-1 | NA | CASSELGGSTDTQYF
TRBJ1-4 | TRBV4-3 | NA | CASSYAGEHEKLFF